The 13 T cell receptor beta chains below were found in one sample sequenced in a study of shared clonotypes between healthy human individuals. Libraries were prepared by immunoSEQ multiplex PCR; TCRdb keeps only in-frame clonotypes and omits some of them. This sample has some 2,500,000 clones, with 93% found just once. The sequencing input was naive CD4+ T cells from PBMCs. Sample subset: CD45RA+ positively selected. The receptors come from a man younger than 35 in good health. Some clones in this sample may be carry-over from other donors' samples.

The chain recombines TRBV28 with TRBJ1-2, with D uncertain. Germline V gene data show CDR1 as MDHEN and CDR2 as SYDVKM. The V end lost 2 bases, the J end lost 5 bases, and 12 bases lay between the germline ends. The CDR3 runs to 14 residues. CDR3 protein: CASSLMEGWYGYTF. CDR3 coding DNA: TGTGCCAGCAGTTTAATGGAGGGTTGGTATGGCTACACCTTC.

A note on this clone: This CDR3 is also generated by other DNA sequences in the sample. The chain recombines TRBV5-1 with TRBJ2-7, with D tentatively TRBD1 (5 bases). Germline V lookup: CDR1 SGHRS, CDR2 YFSETQ. Trimming removed 4 bases from V and 3 bases from J, with 8 bases in between. The CDR3 covers 12 residues. CDR3 region: CASSPQGYEQYF. Here the CDR3 DNA reads TGCGCCAGCAGCCCGCAGGGCTACGAGCAGTACTTC.

J is TRBJ1-2 and V is TRBV28; D might be TRBD1 (6 bases). The germline V and J ends were trimmed by 5 bases and 4 bases, with 17 bases remaining between them. Germline loops: CDR1 MDHEN, CDR2 SYDVKM. This CDR3 contains 15 residues. In DNA form, the CDR3 reads TGTGCCAGCAGTAGGGCGGGGGGGGCCATCTATGGCTACACCTTC. The encoded protein is CASSRAGGAIYGYTF.

The rearrangement uses TRBV30 and TRBJ2-3, with D perhaps matching TRBD2 (6 bases). Trimming pared 3 bases from V and 2 bases from J, leaving 6 bases between. This CDR3 contains 12 residues. CDR1 and CDR2 from the germline V gene are GTSNPN and SVGIG (reference sequence). The CDR3 loop is CAWRRDTDTQYF. The CDR3, as DNA: TGTGCCTGGAGGCGGGACACAGATACGCAGTATTTT.

Turning to this clone: This CDR3 is also generated by other DNA sequences in the sample. The genes are TRBV27 and TRBJ2-6; a possible D gene is TRBD1 (5 bases). CDR3 length: 14 residues. Between the trimmed V and J ends, which lost 3 bases and 2 bases, there was a span of 5 bases. Germline CDR1 reads MNHEY; CDR2 reads SMNVEV (reference sequence). The CDR3 sequence: CASSFRAGANVLTF. In DNA form, the CDR3 reads TGTGCCAGCAGTTTCAGGGCTGGGGCCAACGTCCTGACTTTC.

This chain connects TRBV30 to TRBJ2-7; D is possibly TRBD2 (6 bases). V was pared by 3 bases and J by 11 bases, with 14 bases between. The CDR3 extends over 11 amino acids. CDR1 GTSNPN and CDR2 SVGIG come from the germline V gene (reference sequence). CDR3 residues: CAWRTGVLEYF. In nucleotides, the CDR3 is TGTGCCTGGAGGACGGGAGTCTTGGAGTACTTC.

The J gene is TRBJ1-1, the V gene TRBV20-1; no firm D call. The V gene lost 8 bases and the J gene lost 7 bases, with 14 bases spanning the gap. The length of the CDR3 is 11 residues. Germline V gene lookup returns CDR1 DFQATT and CDR2 SNEGSKA (reference sequence). The CDR3 here is CSTPLGDEAFF. The CDR3, as DNA: TGCAGTACCCCACTTGGGGATGAAGCTTTCTTT.

The chain joins TRBV10-3 to TRBJ2-7; D remains unclear. V was pared by 0 bases and J by 9 bases, with 9 bases between. This CDR3 spans 12 amino acids. Germline V gene sequence: CDR1 ENHRY, CDR2 SYGVKD. This CDR3 reads CAISESRALQYF. CDR3 DNA: TGTGCCATCAGTGAGTCAAGGGCGCTGCAGTACTTC.

The V and J genes are TRBV4-3 and TRBJ2-7; 9 positions match TRBD1. The V segment lost 4 bases and the J segment 5 bases; nucleotides outside the gene matches: 6. Germline assignment: CDR1 LGHNA and CDR2 YSLEER. The CDR3 has 14 residues. CDR3 sequence: CASSRHGTGNEQYF. The CDR3, as DNA: TGCGCCAGCAGCCGACACGGGACAGGGAACGAGCAGTACTTC.

The chain has TRBV27 and TRBJ2-2, with 8 bases fitting TRBD1. Germline CDR1 MNHEY, CDR2 SMNVEV (reference sequence). V lost 8 bases, J lost 1 base, and 6 bases stayed unmatched. The CDR3 runs to 15 residues. This CDR3 is CASGYRGVNTGELFF. CDR3 nucleotides: TGTGCCAGCGGGTACAGGGGGGTGAACACCGGGGAGCTGTTTTTT.

This chain joins TRBV18 and TRBJ1-2; D gene uncertain. The CDR3 extends over 14 amino acids. Trimming stripped 2 bases from V and 3 bases from J, with 10 bases between. From germline, CDR1 is KGHSH and CDR2 LQKENI. The CDR3 region is CASSPGNRDYGYTF. CDR3 sequence (DNA): TGTGCCAGCTCACCAGGGAATAGGGACTATGGCTACACCTTC.

This clone appeared a single time. The genes are TRBV5-1 and TRBJ2-7, with 9 bases aligning to TRBD1. The CDR3 runs 12 residues. Germline V lookup: CDR1 SGHRS, CDR2 YFSETQ. V was pared by 4 bases and J by 12 bases, with 8 bases of the junction left unmatched. CDR3 amino acids: CASSPDRGVVYF. CDR3 sequence (DNA): TGCGCCAGCAGCCCGGACAGGGGAGTGGTGTACTTC.

CDR3: CARSFGRTGELFF. In DNA, the CDR3 is TGTGCCAGAAGCTTCGGGAGGACCGGGGAGCTGTTTTTT. This sequence joins TRBV5-3 and TRBJ2-2, with 7 positions matching TRBD2. TRBV5-3 is filed as an ORF, its function uncertain. The junction had 0 bases not matched to a gene; V was cut back by 2 bases and J by 5 bases. There are 13 residues in the CDR3.